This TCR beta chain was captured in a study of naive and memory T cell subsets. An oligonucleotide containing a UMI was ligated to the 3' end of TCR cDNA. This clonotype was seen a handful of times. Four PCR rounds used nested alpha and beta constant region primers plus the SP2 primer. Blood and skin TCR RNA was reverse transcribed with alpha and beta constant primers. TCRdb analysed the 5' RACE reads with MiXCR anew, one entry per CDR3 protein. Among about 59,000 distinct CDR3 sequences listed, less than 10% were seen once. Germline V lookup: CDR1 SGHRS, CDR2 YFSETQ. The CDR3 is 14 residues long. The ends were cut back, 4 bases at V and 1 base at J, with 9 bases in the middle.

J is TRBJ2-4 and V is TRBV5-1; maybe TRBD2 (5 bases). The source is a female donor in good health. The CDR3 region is CASSPSLAKNIQYF. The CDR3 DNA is TGCGCCAGCAGCCCTAGCTTGGCCAAAAACATTCAGTACTTC.